This TCR beta chain was identified in a study of blood T cell repertoires in COVID-19. Study summary: Samples came from the United States, Italy and Spain, spanning acute and convalescent COVID-19.

Per the original methods: From reference gene primer amplification, estimates of nucleated cell counts were derived. Libraries were prepared by immunoSEQ multiplex PCR; TCRdb keeps only in-frame clonotypes and omits some of them. That table furnishes V, J and clone size, whereas the DNA furnished D and trimming. The sample records approximately 390,000 clones, around nine tenths being singletons. Trimming took 5 bases from V and 7 from J; bases not matched to a gene: 6. The CDR3 covers 13 residues. CDR1 MDHEN and CDR2 SYDVKM come from the germline V gene. Study members were between roughly 18 and 100 years old and lived in about two dozen US regions. Recovered status applied to Cohort 3 donors who had two consecutive negative PCRs. It also applied to those with clearance or with symptom resolution.

The chain couples TRBV28 to TRBJ2-7; 9 nucleotides align to TRBD2. This TCR derives from a woman between 45 and 65 years old who had recovered from COVID-19. The sample was PBMCs or T cells enriched from blood (not recorded which). The CDR3 here is CASSPGLAGEQYF. The CDR3 DNA sequence: TGTGCCAGCAGTCCGGGACTAGCTGGGGAGCAGTACTTC. Drawing the rest from reference TRBV28 and TRBJ2-7, the complete variable domain is DVKVTQSSRYLVKRTGEKVFLECVQDMDHENMFWYRQDPGLGLRLIYFSYDVKMKEKGDIPEGYSVSREKKERFSLILESASTNQTSMYLCASSPGLAGEQYFGPGTRLTVT.